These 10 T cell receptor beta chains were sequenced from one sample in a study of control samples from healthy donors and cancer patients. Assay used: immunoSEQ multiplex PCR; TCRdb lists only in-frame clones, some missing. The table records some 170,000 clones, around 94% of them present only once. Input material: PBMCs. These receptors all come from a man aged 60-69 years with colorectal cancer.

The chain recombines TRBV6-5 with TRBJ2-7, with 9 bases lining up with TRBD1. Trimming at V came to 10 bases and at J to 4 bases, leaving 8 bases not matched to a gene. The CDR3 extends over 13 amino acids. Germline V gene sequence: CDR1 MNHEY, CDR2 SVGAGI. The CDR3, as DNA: TGTGCCACAAAGGGACAGGGTCTGTACGAGCAGTACTTC. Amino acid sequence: CATKGQGLYEQYF.

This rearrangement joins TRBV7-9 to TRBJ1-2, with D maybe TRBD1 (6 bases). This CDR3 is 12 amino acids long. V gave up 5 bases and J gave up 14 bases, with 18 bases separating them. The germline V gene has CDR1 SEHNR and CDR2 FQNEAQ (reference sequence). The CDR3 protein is CASSASGTSLTF. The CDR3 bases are TGTGCCAGCAGCGCTTCAGGGACATCATTAACCTTC.

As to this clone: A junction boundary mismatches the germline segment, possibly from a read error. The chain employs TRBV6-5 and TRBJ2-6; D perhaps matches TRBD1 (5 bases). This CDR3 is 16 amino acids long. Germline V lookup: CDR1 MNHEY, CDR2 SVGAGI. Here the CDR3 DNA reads TGTGCCAGCAGTCACTCGCAGGGCTCTGGGGCCAACGTCCTGACTTTC. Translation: CASSHSQGSGANVLTF.

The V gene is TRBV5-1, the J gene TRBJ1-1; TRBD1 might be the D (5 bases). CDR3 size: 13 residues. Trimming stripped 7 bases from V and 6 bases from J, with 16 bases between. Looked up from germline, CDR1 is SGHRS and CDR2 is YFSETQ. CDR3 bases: TGCGCCAGCCTCTTACATACGGGGGCTGAAGCTTTCTTT. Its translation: CASLLHTGAEAFF.

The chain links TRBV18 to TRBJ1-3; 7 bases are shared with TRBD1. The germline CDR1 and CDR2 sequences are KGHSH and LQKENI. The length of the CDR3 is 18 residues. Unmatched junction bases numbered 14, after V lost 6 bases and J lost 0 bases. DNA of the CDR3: TGTGCCAGCTCTCTTCGGACAGGCGCCGAGAGCTCTGGAAACACCATATATTTT. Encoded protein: CASSLRTGAESSGNTIYF.

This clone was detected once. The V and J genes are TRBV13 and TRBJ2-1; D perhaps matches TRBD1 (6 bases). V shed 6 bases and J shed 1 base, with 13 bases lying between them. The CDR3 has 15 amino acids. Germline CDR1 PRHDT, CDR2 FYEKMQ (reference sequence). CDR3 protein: CASRRGGRSYNEQFF. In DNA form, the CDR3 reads TGTGCCAGCAGAAGAGGGGGACGATCCTACAATGAGCAGTTCTTC.

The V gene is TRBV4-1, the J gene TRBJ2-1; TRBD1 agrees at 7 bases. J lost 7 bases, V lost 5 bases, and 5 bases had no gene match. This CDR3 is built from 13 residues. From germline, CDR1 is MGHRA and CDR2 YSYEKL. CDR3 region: CASSSQGDNEQFF. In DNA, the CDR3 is TGCGCCAGCAGCTCCCAGGGGGATAATGAGCAGTTCTTC.

The CDR3 region is CASRPTGHEQFF. The CDR3 nucleotides read TGTGCCAGCAGACCGACAGGGCACGAGCAGTTCTTC. The rearrangement joins TRBV6-5 to TRBJ2-1; TRBD1 aligns across 7 bases. V dropped 6 bases and J dropped 10; count of bases not matched to a gene: 6. This CDR3 comprises 12 residues. Per the germline V gene, CDR1 is MNHEY and CDR2 is SVGAGI.

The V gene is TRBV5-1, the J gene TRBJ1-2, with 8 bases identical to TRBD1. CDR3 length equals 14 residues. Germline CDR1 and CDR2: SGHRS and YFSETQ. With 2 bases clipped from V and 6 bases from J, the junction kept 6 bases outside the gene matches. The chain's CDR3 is CASSFGQGINGYTF. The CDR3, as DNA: TGCGCCAGCAGCTTCGGACAGGGAATAAATGGCTACACCTTC.

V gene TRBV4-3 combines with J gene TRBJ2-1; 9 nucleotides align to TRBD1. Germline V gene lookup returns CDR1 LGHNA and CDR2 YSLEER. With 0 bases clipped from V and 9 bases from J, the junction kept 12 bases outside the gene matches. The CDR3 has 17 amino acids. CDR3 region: CASSQESGTGIFTEQFF. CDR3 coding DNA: TGCGCCAGCAGCCAAGAGAGTGGGACAGGGATTTTTACTGAGCAGTTCTTC.